The TCR beta chain under discussion was sequenced for a study of OX40 agonist ivuxolimab in advanced cancers. The overall study: Cohort: approximately 83% men, mean age about 62, aged roughly 23 to 90.

Whole-study findings and limits: Expanded clones were, on average, more numerous in CD8+ T cells than in CD4+. Still undetermined is the antigen specificity of the expanded peripheral T cells.

Notes on this clone: Its cognate antigen is unknown.

The protocol was immunoSEQ multiplex PCR, while the TCRdb copy is restricted to in-frame clones and leaves out a portion. Altogether 20,000 to 25,000 clones are present, 80% to 90% being singletons, with the ten largest covering approximately 23%. The CDR3 extends over 17 amino acids. Germline values: CDR1 SEHNR, CDR2 FQNEAQ (reference sequence). The V end lost 3 bases, the J end lost 2 bases, and 19 bases lay between the germline ends. The receptor's source is an adult with an advanced solid tumor such as melanoma, head and neck, liver or kidney cancer. The material was CD4+ or CD8+ T cells sorted from blood, obtained in a trial of the OX40 agonist ivuxolimab. This rearrangement joins TRBV7-9 to TRBJ1-1, with a weak D call TRBD1 (5 bases). The CDR3 here is CASSLIAGPDGNTEAFF. In DNA, the CDR3 is TGTGCCAGCAGCTTGATAGCAGGGCCCGACGGTAACACTGAAGCTTTCTTT.